This T cell receptor (beta chain) was captured in a study of T cells in Graves' hyperthyroidism and ophthalmopathy. The hyperthyroidism patients had all been newly diagnosed, and their disease duration was under 2 months. Their ages ranged from 18 to 65 years. This clonotype has a handful of counts. The CDR3 regions of TCR beta were amplified from RNA transcripts. An initial round of RT-PCR targeting the TCR CDR3 relied on the HTBI primer set. MiXCR, applied by TCRdb to the multiplex PCR reads, yields one record per CDR3 protein. The data contain approximately 710,000 distinct CDR3 sequences, approximately 15% of them singletons. Per germline, CDR1 SQVTM and CDR2 ANQGSEA. Trimming removed 6 bases from V and 1 base from J, with 12 bases in between. The CDR3 is made up of 13 amino acids.

The chain carries TRBV29-1 and TRBJ2-5; TRBD2 might be the D (6 bases). Sample: blood. This TCR was recovered from a man in his forties or fifties with Graves' hyperthyroidism. CDR3 loop: CSVRTNPQETQYF. The CDR3 nucleotides are TGCAGCGTAAGGACTAATCCCCAAGAGACCCAGTACTTC.